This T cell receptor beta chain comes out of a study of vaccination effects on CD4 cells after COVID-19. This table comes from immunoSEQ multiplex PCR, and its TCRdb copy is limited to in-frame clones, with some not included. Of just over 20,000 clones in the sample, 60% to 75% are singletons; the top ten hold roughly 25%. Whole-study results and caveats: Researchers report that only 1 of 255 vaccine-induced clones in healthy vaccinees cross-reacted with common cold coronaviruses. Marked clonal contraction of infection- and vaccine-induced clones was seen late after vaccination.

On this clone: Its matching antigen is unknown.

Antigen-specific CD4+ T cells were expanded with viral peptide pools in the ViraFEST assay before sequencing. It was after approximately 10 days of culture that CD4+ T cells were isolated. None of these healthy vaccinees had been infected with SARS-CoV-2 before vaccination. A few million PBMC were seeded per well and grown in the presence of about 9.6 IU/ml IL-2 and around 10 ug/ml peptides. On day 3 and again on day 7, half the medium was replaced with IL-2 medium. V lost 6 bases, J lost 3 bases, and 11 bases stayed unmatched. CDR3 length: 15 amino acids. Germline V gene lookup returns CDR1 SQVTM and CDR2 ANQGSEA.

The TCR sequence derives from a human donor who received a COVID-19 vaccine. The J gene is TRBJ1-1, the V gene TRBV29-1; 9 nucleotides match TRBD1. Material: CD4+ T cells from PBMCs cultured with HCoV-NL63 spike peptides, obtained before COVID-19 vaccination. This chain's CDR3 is CSVGSDRGGYTEAFF. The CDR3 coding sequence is TGCAGCGTCGGTAGCGACAGGGGGGGCTACACTGAAGCTTTCTTT.